These 13 T cell receptor beta chains came from one sample sequenced in a study of shared clonotypes between healthy human individuals. Only CD45RO-negative cells positively selected for CCR7 counted as naive CD8 cells, so terminally differentiated effector memory CD45RA+ cells were excluded. The assay was immunoSEQ multiplex PCR, and TCRdb's table has in-frame clones only and misses some. This sample yields roughly 2.1 million clones, of which approximately 94% are seen a single time; 1.7% belongs to the top ten. Sequencing used naive CD8+ T cells from PBMCs. The receptors were gathered from a man between 18 and 29 years old in good health. Some clones in this sample may be carry-over from other donors' samples.

The V gene is TRBV10-3, the J gene TRBJ1-1; D is undetermined. V lost 3 bases, J lost 4 bases, and 15 bases lay in between. This CDR3 contains 15 residues. Germline V lookup: CDR1 ENHRY, CDR2 SYGVKD. CDR3 loop: CAISDPREKVTEAFF. The CDR3, as DNA: TGTGCCATCAGTGATCCAAGGGAGAAGGTCACTGAAGCTTTCTTT.

The rearrangement joins TRBV9 to TRBJ1-1; D unresolved. CDR3 length equals 14 residues. Germline CDR1 is SGDLS and CDR2 is YYNGEE. Deletions cut 4 bases from V and 1 base from J, with 11 bases between. DNA of the CDR3: TGTGCCAGCAGCCCGGCAGCTTCGAACACTGAAGCTTTCTTT. Its protein is CASSPAASNTEAFF. Based on the CDR3 plus reference TRBV9 and TRBJ1-1, the full variable domain is DSGVTQTPKHLITATGQRVTLRCSPRSGDLSVYWYQQSLDQGLQFLIQYYNGEERAKGNILERFSAQQFPDLHSELNLSSLELGDSALYFCASSPAASNTEAFFGQGTRLTVV.

This clone was observed once. The rearrangement uses TRBV5-5 and TRBJ2-7; D might be TRBD2 (5 bases). V shed 3 bases and J shed 3 bases, with 10 bases lying between them. This CDR3 region has 13 residues. Germline V gives CDR1 SGHKS, CDR2 YYEKEE (reference sequence). This CDR3 is CASSSGRVYEQYF. DNA for the CDR3: TGTGCCAGCAGCTCGGGAAGGGTCTACGAGCAGTACTTC.

This rearrangement joins TRBV11-1 to TRBJ1-1; D unclear. Looked up from germline, CDR1 is SGHAT and CDR2 is FQDESV (reference sequence). The CDR3 is 14 amino acids. V shed 2 bases and J shed 7 bases, with 14 bases lying between them. The CDR3 spells CASSLMAGLGEAFF. The CDR3 DNA is TGTGCCAGCAGCTTAATGGCTGGGCTCGGTGAAGCTTTCTTT. Full variable domain (outside the CDR3, taken from reference TRBV11-1 and TRBJ1-1): EAEVAQSPRYKITEKSQAVAFWCDPISGHATLYWYRQILGQGPELLVQFQDESVVDDSQLPKDRFSAERLKGVDSTLKIQPAELGDSAMYLCASSLMAGLGEAFFGQGTRLTVV.

On this clone: The sample contains more than one DNA sequence encoding this CDR3. This rearrangement joins TRBV28 to TRBJ2-7, with 9 bases identical to TRBD2. CDR1 and CDR2 from the germline V gene are MDHEN and SYDVKM. V lost 2 bases, J lost 2 bases, and 1 base stayed unmatched. The CDR3 runs 14 residues. The CDR3 coding sequence is TGTGCCAGCAGTTTAGGCGGGAGGGCCTACGAGCAGTACTTC. It codes for CASSLGGRAYEQYF. Drawing the rest from reference TRBV28 and TRBJ2-7, the complete variable domain is DVKVTQSSRYLVKRTGEKVFLECVQDMDHENMFWYRQDPGLGLRLIYFSYDVKMKEKGDIPEGYSVSREKKERFSLILESASTNQTSMYLCASSLGGRAYEQYFGPGTRLTVT.

This chain joins TRBV9 and TRBJ2-1, with a weak D call TRBD2 (6 bases). Germline values: CDR1 SGDLS, CDR2 YYNGEE. V dropped 3 bases and J dropped 2 bases, with 15 bases sitting between them. CDR3 length: 16 amino acids. The CDR3 loop reads CASSAWGTGAYNEQFF. The CDR3, as DNA: TGTGCCAGCAGCGCGTGGGGGACGGGAGCCTACAATGAGCAGTTCTTC.

The gene calls are TRBV27 and TRBJ2-2; D possibly corresponds to TRBD2 (5 bases). The V end lost 4 bases, the J end lost 3 bases, and 9 bases lay between the germline ends. CDR1 is MNHEY, CDR2 SMNVEV, per germline (reference sequence). This CDR3 is 14 amino acids long. The CDR3 here is CASSSPRDTGELFF. The DNA for the CDR3 is TGTGCCAGCAGTTCCCCGCGGGACACCGGGGAGCTGTTTTTT.

The sample holds one count of this clone. The chain combines TRBV11-3 with TRBJ2-2; D might be TRBD1 (6 bases). The germline gives CDR1 SGHNT, CDR2 YENEEA. The CDR3 is 14 amino acids. V dropped 4 bases and J dropped 6 bases, with 12 bases sitting between them. CDR3 nucleotides: TGTGCCAGCAGCTCTAGACAGGACGCCGGGGAGCTGTTTTTT. Protein product: CASSSRQDAGELFF.

The chain is built from TRBV27 and TRBJ1-1, with D possibly TRBD1 on 6 matching bases. V was clipped by 1 base and J by 1 base, with 10 bases between them. This CDR3 is 15 amino acids long. Per the germline V gene, CDR1 is MNHEY and CDR2 is SMNVEV (reference sequence). Here the CDR3 DNA reads TGTGCCAGCAGTTTATTAGGGGGGACGAACACTGAAGCTTTCTTT. Its translation is CASSLLGGTNTEAFF.

This clone was detected only once. The chain is built from TRBV5-1 and TRBJ2-1; a possible D gene is TRBD1 (5 bases). CDR3 length equals 17 residues. V lost 0 bases to trimming and J lost 7 bases, with 20 bases between them. The germline gives CDR1 SGHRS, CDR2 YFSETQ. CDR3: CASSLEMGPRNGNEQFF. CDR3 bases: TGCGCCAGCAGCTTGGAGATGGGGCCCCGAAACGGGAATGAGCAGTTCTTC.

This clone was seen once. J is TRBJ1-1 and V is TRBV6-6; TRBD1 might be the D (5 bases). Germline values: CDR1 MNHNY, CDR2 SVGAGI (reference sequence). The CDR3 contains 16 residues. Trimming cost V 0 bases and J 7 bases, with 18 bases left between them. The CDR3 region is CASSYSNVGGAGEAFF. In DNA form, the CDR3 reads TGTGCCAGCAGTTACTCGAATGTTGGAGGGGCCGGTGAAGCTTTCTTT.

This clone was seen just once. This rearrangement joins TRBV27 to TRBJ2-1; no reliable D call. The CDR3 covers 13 residues. V lost 8 bases to trimming and J lost 6 bases, with 14 bases between them. CDR1 is MNHEY and CDR2 is SMNVEV in the germline V gene (reference sequence). The CDR3 loop reads CASSPGWPNEQFF. In DNA, the CDR3 is TGTGCCAGCTCCCCCGGGTGGCCCAATGAGCAGTTCTTC.

This sequence joins TRBV9 and TRBJ1-5, with 8 positions matching TRBD1. After removal of 3 bases from V and 5 bases from J, the junction contained 4 bases not matched to a gene. The CDR3 is 14 residues long. Germline CDR1 is SGDLS and CDR2 is YYNGEE. The CDR3 region has the DNA TGTGCCAGCAGCGGTCAGGGGGCTTATCAGCCCCAGCATTTT. This encodes CASSGQGAYQPQHF.